This TCR beta chain was captured by sequencing in a study of T and B cells in COVID-19 patients. Study-level information: Most recovered patients had mild to moderate COVID-19 treated as outpatients.

Germline trimming cut 0 bases from V and 8 bases from J; bases unmatched to any gene: 9. The V gene's germline CDR1 is PRHDT and CDR2 FYEKMQ (reference sequence). The CDR3 length is 15 residues. This clonotype has only a few counts. Its matching antigen is unknown. Multiplex PCR with BIOMED2 TRB-A/B primer pools amplified TRB rearrangements. TCRdb ran MiXCR on the multiplex PCR reads and lists one entry per CDR3 protein. Among fewer than 25,000 distinct CDR3 sequences listed, roughly 29% were seen once. Overall study results and limits: Patients with COVID-19 reportedly showed strongly skewed T cell receptor beta variable and joining gene usage. Clonality of TRB repertoires was high in active COVID-19; recovery brought above-healthy diversity and richness. The recovered cohort had around 2,000 exclusive TCR clusters, including 31 low generation probability clusters.

Each TRB amplification used about 230-550 ng of genomic DNA from blood. The origin of this receptor is a human donor who had recovered from COVID-19. The sequenced sample was blood. The rearrangement uses TRBV13 and TRBJ2-7; TRBD2 matches 8 bases. In DNA, the CDR3 is TGTGCCAGCAGCTTAGGGGGGACTAGTGAGTCCCAGCAGTACTTC. It encodes CASSLGGTSESQQYF.